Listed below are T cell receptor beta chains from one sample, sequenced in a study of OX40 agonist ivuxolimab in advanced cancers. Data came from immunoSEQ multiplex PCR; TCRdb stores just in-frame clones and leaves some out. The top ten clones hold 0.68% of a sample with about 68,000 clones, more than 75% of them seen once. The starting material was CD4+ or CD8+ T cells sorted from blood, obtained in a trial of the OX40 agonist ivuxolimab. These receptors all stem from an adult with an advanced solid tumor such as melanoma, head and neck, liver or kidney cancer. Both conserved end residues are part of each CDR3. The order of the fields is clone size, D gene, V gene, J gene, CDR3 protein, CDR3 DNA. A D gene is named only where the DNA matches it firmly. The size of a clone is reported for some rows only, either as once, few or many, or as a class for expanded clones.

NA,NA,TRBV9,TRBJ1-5,CASSVDANQPQHF,TGTGCCAGCAGCGTAGACGCCAATCAGCCCCAGCATTTT
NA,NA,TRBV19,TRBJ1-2,CATGGAFGYTF,TGTGCCACCGGGGGCGCTTTTGGCTACACCTTC
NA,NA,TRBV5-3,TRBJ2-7,CARSLRGRFEQYF,TGTGCCAGAAGCTTGCGGGGGCGTTTCGAGCAGTACTTC
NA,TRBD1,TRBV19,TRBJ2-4,CASWDSIAKNIQYF,TGTGCCAGCTGGGACAGTATAGCCAAAAACATTCAGTACTTC
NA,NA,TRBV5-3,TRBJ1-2,CARRVRGANYGYTF,TGTGCCAGAAGGGTCAGGGGAGCTAACTATGGCTACACCTTC
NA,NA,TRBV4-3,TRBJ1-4,CASSQGLPNEKLFF,TGCGCCAGCAGCCAAGGACTCCCTAATGAAAAACTGTTTTTT
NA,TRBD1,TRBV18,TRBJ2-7,CASSPISGTGVYEQYF,TGTGCCAGCTCACCGATTTCCGGGACAGGAGTCTACGAGCAGTACTTC
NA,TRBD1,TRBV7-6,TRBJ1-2,CASSSSRTGGNYGYTF,TGTGCCAGCAGCTCCTCCCGGACAGGGGGCAACTATGGCTACACCTTC
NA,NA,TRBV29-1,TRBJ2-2,CSAGSLSNFGELFF,TGCAGCGCTGGCAGCCTTTCGAATTTCGGGGAGCTGTTTTTT
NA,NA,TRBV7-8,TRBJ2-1,CASLRVSGNEQFF,TGTGCCAGCCTCCGGGTGTCCGGCAATGAGCAGTTCTTC
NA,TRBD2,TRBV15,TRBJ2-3,CATSRPSGTSGSTDTQYF,TGTGCCACCAGCAGGCCTTCAGGGACTAGCGGGAGCACAGATACGCAGTATTTT
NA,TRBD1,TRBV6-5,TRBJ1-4,CASRLGGDEKLFF,TGTGCCAGCAGGTTAGGGGGCGACGAAAAACTGTTTTTT
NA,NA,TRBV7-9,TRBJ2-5,CASPPRDAGRETQYF,TGTGCCAGCCCCCCCCGGGACGCGGGACGGGAGACCCAGTACTTC
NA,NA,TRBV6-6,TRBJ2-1,CAIARPGSTPNEQFF,TGTGCCATCGCTCGCCCAGGGTCTACTCCTAATGAGCAGTTCTTC
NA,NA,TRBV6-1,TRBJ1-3,CASNWVTGTGNTIYF,TGTGCCAGCAATTGGGTAACGGGGACTGGAAACACCATATATTTT
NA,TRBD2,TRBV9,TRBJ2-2,CASSVDLAGSNTGELFF,TGTGCCAGCAGCGTAGATCTAGCGGGCTCGAACACCGGGGAGCTGTTTTTT
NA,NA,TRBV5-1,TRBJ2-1,CASSLGGVGRNEQFF,TGCGCCAGCAGCTTGGGGGGCGTAGGTCGGAATGAGCAGTTCTTC
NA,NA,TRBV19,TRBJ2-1,CASCATPLLSSYNEQFF,TGTGCCAGTTGCGCCACACCGTTGCTTAGCTCCTACAATGAGCAGTTCTTC
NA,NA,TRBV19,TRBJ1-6,CASRTGVSSPLHF,TGTGCCAGTAGAACAGGAGTCTCTTCACCCCTCCACTTT
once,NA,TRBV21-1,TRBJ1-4,CASGHRGEKLFF,TGTGCCAGCGGACACAGGGGTGAAAAACTGTTTTTT
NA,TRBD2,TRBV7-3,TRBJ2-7,CASSMAPGEGYEQYF,TGTGCCAGCAGCATGGCCCCTGGGGAGGGCTACGAGCAGTACTTC
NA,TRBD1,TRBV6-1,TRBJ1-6,CASSEAGTGNSPLHF,TGTGCCAGCAGTGAAGCCGGGACAGGGAATTCACCCCTCCACTTT